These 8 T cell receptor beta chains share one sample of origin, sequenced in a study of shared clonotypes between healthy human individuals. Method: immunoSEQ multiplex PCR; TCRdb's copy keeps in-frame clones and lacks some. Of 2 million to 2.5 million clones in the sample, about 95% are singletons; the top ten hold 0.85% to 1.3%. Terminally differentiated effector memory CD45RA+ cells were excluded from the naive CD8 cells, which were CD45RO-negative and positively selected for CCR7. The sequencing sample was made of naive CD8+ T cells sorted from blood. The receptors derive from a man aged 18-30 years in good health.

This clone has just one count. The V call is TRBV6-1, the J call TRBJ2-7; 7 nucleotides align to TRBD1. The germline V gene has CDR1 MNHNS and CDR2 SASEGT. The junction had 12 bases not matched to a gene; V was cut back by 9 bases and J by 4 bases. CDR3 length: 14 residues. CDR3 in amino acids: CASIVRQGWYEQYF. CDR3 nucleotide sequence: TGTGCCAGTATTGTACGACAGGGATGGTACGAGCAGTACTTC.

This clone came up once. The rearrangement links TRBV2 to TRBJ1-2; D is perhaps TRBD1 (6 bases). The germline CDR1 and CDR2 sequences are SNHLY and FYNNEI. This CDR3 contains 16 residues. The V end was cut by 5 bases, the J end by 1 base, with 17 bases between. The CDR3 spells CASSFTGQIYNYGYTF. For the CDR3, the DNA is TGTGCCAGCAGTTTCACAGGACAGATTTATAACTATGGCTACACCTTC.

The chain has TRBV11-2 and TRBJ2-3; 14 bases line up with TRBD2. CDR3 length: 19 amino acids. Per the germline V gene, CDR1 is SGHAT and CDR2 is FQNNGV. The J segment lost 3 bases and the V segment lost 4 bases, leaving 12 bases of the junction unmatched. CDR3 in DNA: TGTGCCAGCAGCTGGAACGCGGGACTAGCGGGGGAGAGAACAGATACGCAGTATTTT. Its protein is CASSWNAGLAGERTDTQYF.

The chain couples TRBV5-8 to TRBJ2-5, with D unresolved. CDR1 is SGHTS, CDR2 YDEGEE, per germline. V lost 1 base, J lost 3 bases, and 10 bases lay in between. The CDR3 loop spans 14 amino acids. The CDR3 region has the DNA TGTGCCAGCAGCTTGTTCGGCAGCAAAGAGACCCAGTACTTC. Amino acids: CASSLFGSKETQYF.

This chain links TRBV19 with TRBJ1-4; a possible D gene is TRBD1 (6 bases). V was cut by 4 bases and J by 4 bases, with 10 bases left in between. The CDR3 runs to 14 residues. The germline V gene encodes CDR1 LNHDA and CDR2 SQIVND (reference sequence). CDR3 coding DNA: TGTGCCAGTAGTACAGGGGCCCGTAATGAAAAACTGTTTTTT. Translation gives CASSTGARNEKLFF.

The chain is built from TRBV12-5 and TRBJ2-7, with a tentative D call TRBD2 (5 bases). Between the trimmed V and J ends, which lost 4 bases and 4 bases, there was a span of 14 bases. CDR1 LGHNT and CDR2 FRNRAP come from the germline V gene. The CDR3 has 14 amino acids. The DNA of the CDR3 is TGTGCTAGTGGTTCTGAGGGTATCGAGTACGAGCAGTACTTC. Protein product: CASGSEGIEYEQYF.

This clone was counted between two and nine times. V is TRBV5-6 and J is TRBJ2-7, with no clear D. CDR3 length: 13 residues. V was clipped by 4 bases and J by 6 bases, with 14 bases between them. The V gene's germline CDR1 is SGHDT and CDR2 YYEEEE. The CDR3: CASSPGVAFEQYF. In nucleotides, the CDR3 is TGTGCCAGCAGCCCTGGAGTGGCGTTCGAGCAGTACTTC.

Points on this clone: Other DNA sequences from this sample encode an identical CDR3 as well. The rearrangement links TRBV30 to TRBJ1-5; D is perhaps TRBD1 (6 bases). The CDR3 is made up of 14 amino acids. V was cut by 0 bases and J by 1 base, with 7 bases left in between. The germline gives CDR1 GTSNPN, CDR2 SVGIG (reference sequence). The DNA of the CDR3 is TGTGCCTGGAGTGTAACAGGGAGCAATCAGCCCCAGCATTTT. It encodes CAWSVTGSNQPQHF. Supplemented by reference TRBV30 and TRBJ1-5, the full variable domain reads SQTIHQWPATLVQPVGSPLSLECTVEGTSNPNLYWYRQAAGRGLQLLFYSVGIGQISSEVPQNLSASRPQDRQFILSSKKLLLSDSGFYLCAWSVTGSNQPQHFGDGTRLSIL.